Below are 6 T cell receptor beta chains sequenced from a single sample in a study of blood T cell repertoires in COVID-19 (TCRdb year 2020). The library was obtained by the immunoSEQ multiplex PCR assay. TCRdb holds this immuneACCESS table with in-frame rearrangements only. Some clones are missing; in checked studies, unresolved V genes explain under half, and the rest has no known cause. This sample comprises roughly 250,000 clones, around 83% of them detected only once. More than 9.5% of the sample rests with the top ten. The sequencing sample was made of peripheral blood. The receptors stem from a woman older than 75 with acute or convalescent COVID-19.

The V call is TRBV5-1, the J call TRBJ2-6; TRBD1 matches 10 bases. J lost 0 bases, V lost 0 bases, and 0 bases had no gene match. Germline loops: CDR1 SGHRS, CDR2 YFSETQ. The CDR3 totals 17 residues. For the CDR3, the DNA is TGCGCCAGCAGCTTGGGGACAGGGGGCTCTGGGGCCAACGTCCTGACTTTC. Amino acids: CASSLGTGGSGANVLTF. The complete variable domain, with remaining parts taken from reference TRBV5-1 and TRBJ2-6, reads KAGVTQTPRYLIKTRGQQVTLSCSPISGHRSVSWYQQTPGQGLQFLFEYFSETQRNKGNFPGRFSGRQFSNSRSEMNVSTLELGDSALYLCASSLGTGGSGANVLTFGAGSRLTVL.

The chain has TRBV29-1 and TRBJ2-3; 7 bases match TRBD2. Trimming took 6 bases from V and 9 from J; bases not matched to a gene: 9. CDR1 and CDR2 from the germline V gene are SQVTM and ANQGSEA. This CDR3 is built from 12 residues. The CDR3 protein is CSVGGEGRTQYF. CDR3 DNA: TGCAGCGTCGGCGGGGAGGGGCGAACGCAGTATTTT.

The gene calls are TRBV5-1 and TRBJ2-3, with unresolved D. Trimming took 5 bases from V and 0 from J, leaving 10 bases between them. The germline V gene has CDR1 SGHRS and CDR2 YFSETQ. This CDR3 comprises 14 residues. The CDR3 protein is CASRMQTSTDTQYF. The CDR3 DNA sequence: TGCGCCAGCAGGATGCAGACTAGCACAGATACGCAGTATTTT. The whole variable domain, remainder taken from reference TRBV5-1 and TRBJ2-3, is KAGVTQTPRYLIKTRGQQVTLSCSPISGHRSVSWYQQTPGQGLQFLFEYFSETQRNKGNFPGRFSGRQFSNSRSEMNVSTLELGDSALYLCASRMQTSTDTQYFGPGTRLTVL.

Only a few counts were recorded for this clone. The chain couples TRBV15 to TRBJ2-1; 8 bases agree with TRBD1. J was trimmed by 15 bases and V by 0 bases; bases with no gene match: 7. The length of the CDR3 is 13 residues. Per germline, CDR1 LNHNV and CDR2 YYDKDF (reference sequence). As DNA, the CDR3 is TGTGCCACCAGCAGAGACGCGCGACAGGGGTGGTTCTTC. Encoded protein: CATSRDARQGWFF.

The table lists this clone with a count of one. The V call is TRBV28, the J call TRBJ1-2; 11 bases are shared with TRBD1. The V gene end was trimmed by 5 bases and the J gene end by 3 bases; junction bases not matched to a gene: 8. The germline CDR1 and CDR2 sequences are MDHEN and SYDVKM. CDR3 size: 16 residues. CDR3 amino acids: CASSKGQGASHYGYTF. Written as DNA, the CDR3 is TGTGCCAGCAGTAAAGGACAGGGGGCTTCCCACTATGGCTACACCTTC.

The rearrangement links TRBV19 to TRBJ1-3, with D tentatively TRBD1 (6 bases). This CDR3 is built from 18 residues. Germline CDR1 LNHDA, CDR2 SQIVND (reference sequence). V was clipped by 0 bases and J by 4 bases, with 19 bases between them. The CDR3 sequence: CASSIDRPNRVIGNTIYF. In DNA form, the CDR3 reads TGTGCCAGTAGTATAGATAGGCCGAACAGGGTCATCGGAAACACCATATATTTT.